The 15 T cell receptor beta chains reported below all come from one sample, sequenced in a study of T cells in Graves' hyperthyroidism and ophthalmopathy. Amplification yielded TCR beta CDR3 regions, with RNA transcripts as the source. The HTBI primer set was used in a first-round RT-PCR of the TCR CDR3. TCRdb reprocessed the multiplex PCR reads with MiXCR, giving one entry per CDR3 protein. The sample shows 350,000 or so distinct CDR3 sequences, 15% to 20% of them seen only once. Sequenced material: blood. Source of these receptors: a woman aged 40 to 50 with Graves' ophthalmopathy.

Many counts were recorded for this clonotype. The V and J genes are TRBV24-1 and TRBJ2-5; TRBD1 is a possible D gene (5 bases). Between the trimmed V and J ends, which lost 7 bases and 4 bases, there was a span of 12 bases. The germline V gene encodes CDR1 KGHDR and CDR2 SFDVKD. The CDR3 totals 13 residues. CDR3 coding DNA: TGTGCCACCAGCGGTGTAGGGGTAGAGACCCAGTACTTC. Translated: CATSGVGVETQYF.

This chain joins TRBV27 and TRBJ1-2; 7 nucleotides match TRBD1. V lost 6 bases and J lost 6; bases outside the gene matches: 7. The CDR3 spans 13 residues. The germline V gene encodes CDR1 MNHEY and CDR2 SMNVEV (reference sequence). CDR3 DNA: TGTGCCAGCAGCCACAGGGGTGGAAATGGCTACACCTTC. It translates to CASSHRGGNGYTF.

The chain couples TRBV11-1 to TRBJ2-5, with 8 nucleotides matching TRBD1. J gave up 8 bases and V 3 bases, and 5 bases lay outside the gene matches. Germline-derived CDR1 and CDR2 are SGHAT and FQDESV (reference sequence). There are 13 residues in the CDR3. This CDR3 is CASSFRGQATQYF. CDR3 bases: TGTGCCAGCAGCTTCCGGGGACAGGCAACCCAGTACTTC.

This clonotype came up many times. A much larger clone differs from this one at a single base, so this may be a read error. Given the absence of the conserved phenylalanine or tryptophan at the CDR3 end, a read error is likely. The J gene is TRBJ1-1, the V gene TRBV6-2 or TRBV6-3, with TRBD1 matching 11 bases. CDR3 length: 14 residues. The V gene's germline CDR1 is MNHEY and CDR2 SVGEGT. The V segment lost 6 bases and the J segment 2 bases; nucleotides outside the gene matches: 2. Here the CDR3 reads CASRWTGGNTEAFL. The CDR3, as DNA: TGTGCCAGCAGGTGGACAGGGGGCAACACTGAAGCTTTCTTA.

This clonotype was recorded at least ten times. This chain links TRBV28 with TRBJ2-7; 9 bases align to TRBD1. Germline CDR1 and CDR2: MDHEN and SYDVKM. The ends lost 5 bases at V and 0 bases at J; junction bases unmatched: 5. The CDR3 spans 15 residues. The CDR3 sequence is CASSPSGQGSYEQYF. The CDR3 coding sequence is TGTGCCAGCAGTCCCTCGGGACAGGGCTCCTACGAGCAGTACTTC.

The chain uses TRBV6-2 or TRBV6-3 and TRBJ1-1; no clear D. CDR1 and CDR2 from the germline V gene are MNHEY and SVGEGT. Trimming cost V 7 bases and J 0 bases, with 18 bases left between them. The CDR3 runs to 16 residues. CDR3 amino acids: CASTPRGIRMNTEAFF. DNA for the CDR3: TGTGCCAGCACCCCACGGGGTATTCGGATGAACACTGAAGCTTTCTTT.

This clonotype was picked up many times. The J gene is TRBJ2-7, the V gene TRBV6-1, with D hard to call. Germline loops: CDR1 MNHNS, CDR2 SASEGT. The CDR3 runs to 15 residues. Trimming cost V 6 bases and J 0 bases, with 15 bases left between them. Here the CDR3 reads CASSVGVGFSYEQYF. CDR3 nucleotide sequence: TGTGCCAGCAGCGTAGGCGTGGGTTTCTCCTACGAGCAGTACTTC.

This clonotype was recorded many times. The J gene is TRBJ2-7, the V gene TRBV11-2, with D possibly being TRBD2 (7 bases). CDR3 length: 17 residues. The V and J ends lost 5 bases and 5 bases respectively, with 25 bases between them. The germline V gene encodes CDR1 SGHAT and CDR2 FQNNGV. CDR3 nucleotides: TGTGCCAGCAGCCTATATAGGGGGGGGTTTCGGGTCGACGAGCAGTACTTC. Translation gives CASSLYRGGFRVDEQYF. The complete variable domain, with remaining parts taken from reference TRBV11-2 and TRBJ2-7, reads EAGVAQSPRYKIIEKRQSVAFWCNPISGHATLYWYQQILGQGPKLLIQFQNNGVVDDSQLPKDRFSAERLKGVDSTLKIQPAKLEDSAVYLCASSLYRGGFRVDEQYFGPGTRLTVT.

This clonotype was found many times. This chain connects TRBV11-1 to TRBJ2-2; a weak D match, TRBD1 (6 bases). Looked up from germline, CDR1 is SGHAT and CDR2 is FQDESV (reference sequence). The CDR3 contains 16 residues. V was pared by 5 bases and J by 4 bases, with 17 bases between. For the CDR3, the DNA is TGTGCCAGCAGCCCTAGGCAGGGGTCGCGCACCGGGGAGCTGTTTTTT. Its translation: CASSPRQGSRTGELFF.

Comment on this clonotype: The junction and the germline gene differ at one end; a read error may be behind it. The chain links TRBV28 to TRBJ1-5; D call uncertain. Germline CDR1 MDHEN, CDR2 SYDVKM. The CDR3 is 15 residues long. The CDR3 sequence is CASSLQAESNQPQLF. The CDR3 DNA sequence: TGTGCCAGCAGTTTACAGGCAGAAAGCAATCAGCCCCAGCTTTTT. The entire variable domain, with the rest obtained from reference TRBV28 and TRBJ1-5, is as follows: DVKVTQSSRYLVKRTGEKVFLECVQDMDHENMFWYRQDPGLGLRLIYFSYDVKMKEKGDIPEGYSVSREKKERFSLILESASTNQTSMYLCASSLQAESNQPQLFGDGTRLSIL.

This chain uses TRBV6-5 with TRBJ1-2, with a possible D match to TRBD1 (6 bases). The V and J ends lost 2 bases and 3 bases respectively, with 13 bases between them. CDR1 and CDR2 from the germline V gene are MNHEY and SVGAGI. The CDR3 runs to 15 residues. The CDR3 nucleotides are TGTGCCAGCAGTTACACCGAGGGGGGACACTATGGCTACACCTTC. Translated: CASSYTEGGHYGYTF.

Points on this clonotype: The junction does not match germline at one end; this may be a read error. The chain is built from TRBV7-9 and TRBJ1-1; no firm D call. The CDR3 is 12 amino acids. Germline-derived CDR1 and CDR2 are SEHNR and FQNEAQ (reference sequence). The CDR3 is CASSPQNGLWGF. The CDR3 nucleotides read TGTGCCAGCAGCCCCCAGAACGGCCTTTGGGGCTTT.

With regard to this clonotype: Being one base from a much bigger clone, this may be a read error. The J gene is TRBJ1-2, the V gene TRBV28; D call uncertain. CDR1 and CDR2 from the germline V gene are MDHEN and SYDVKM. Between the trimmed V and J ends, which lost 6 bases and 7 bases, there was a span of 18 bases. There are 14 residues in the CDR3. In nucleotides, the CDR3 is TGTGCCAGCAGAAACTCCCCAGAGGTAGTTGGCTACACCTTC. This gives the protein CASRNSPEVVGYTF.

The CDR3 region has the DNA TGTGCCAGCTGGACAGGGGCGTCGTACACTGAAGCTTTCTTT. Amino acids: CASWTGASYTEAFF. This sequence joins TRBV28 and TRBJ1-1; 9 positions agree with TRBD1. Per germline, CDR1 MDHEN and CDR2 SYDVKM. There are 14 residues in the CDR3. V shed 8 bases and J 3 bases; nucleotides not matched to a gene: 7.

This clonotype was found many times. The rearrangement links TRBV5-1 to TRBJ1-2; D is uncertain. The CDR3 totals 13 residues. Germline-derived CDR1 and CDR2 are SGHRS and YFSETQ. V lost 6 bases to trimming and J lost 3 bases, with 12 bases between them. CDR3 sequence: CASKKSQDYGYTF. CDR3 DNA sequence: TGCGCCAGCAAGAAGAGTCAGGACTATGGCTACACCTTC.